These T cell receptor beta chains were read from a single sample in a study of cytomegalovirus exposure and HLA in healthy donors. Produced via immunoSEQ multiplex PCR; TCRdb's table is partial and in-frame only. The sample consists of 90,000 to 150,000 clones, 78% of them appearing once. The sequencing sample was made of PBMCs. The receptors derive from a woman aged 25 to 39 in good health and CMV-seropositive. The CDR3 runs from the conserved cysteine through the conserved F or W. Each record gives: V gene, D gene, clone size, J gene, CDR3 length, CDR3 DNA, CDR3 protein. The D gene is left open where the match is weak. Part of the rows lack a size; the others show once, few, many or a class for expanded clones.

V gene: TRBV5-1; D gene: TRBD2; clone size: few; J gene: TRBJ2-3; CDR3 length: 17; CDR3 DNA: TGCGCCAGCAGCGCCGGACTAGCGGGGGGGCCGGCAGATACGCAGTATTTT; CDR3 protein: CASSAGLAGGPADTQYF
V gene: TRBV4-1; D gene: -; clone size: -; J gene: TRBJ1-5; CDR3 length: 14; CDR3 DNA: TGCGCCAGCAGCCAAGAGGAAAGAGGTCAGCCCCAGCATTTT; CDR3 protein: CASSQEERGQPQHF
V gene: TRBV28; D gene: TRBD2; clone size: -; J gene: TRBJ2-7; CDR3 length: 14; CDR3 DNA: TGTGCCAGCAGGGCTAGCGGGGGCTCCTACGAGCAGTACTTC; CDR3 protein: CASRASGGSYEQYF
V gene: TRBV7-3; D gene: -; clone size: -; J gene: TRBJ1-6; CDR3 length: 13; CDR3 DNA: TGTGCCAGCAGCTTAGAGGAGAATTCACCCCTCCACTTT; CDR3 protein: CASSLEENSPLHF
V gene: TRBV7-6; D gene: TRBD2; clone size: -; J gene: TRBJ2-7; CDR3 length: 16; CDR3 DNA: TGTGCCAGCAGCTTAGCTAGCGGGGGCGCAACCTACGAGCAGTACTTC; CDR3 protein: CASSLASGGATYEQYF
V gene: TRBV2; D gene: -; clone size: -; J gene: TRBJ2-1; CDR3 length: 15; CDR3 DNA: TGTGCCAGCAGTTCCCAGGCAGCCGGGGTCAATGAGCAGTTCTTC; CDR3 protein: CASSSQAAGVNEQFF
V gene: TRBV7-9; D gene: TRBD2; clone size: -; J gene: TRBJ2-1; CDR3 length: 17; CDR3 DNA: TGTGCCAGCAGCCCAAAACTAGCGGGTGTGTCCTACAATGAGCAGTTCTTC; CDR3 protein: CASSPKLAGVSYNEQFF
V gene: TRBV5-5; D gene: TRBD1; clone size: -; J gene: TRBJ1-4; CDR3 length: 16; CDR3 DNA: TGTGCCAGCAGCCGAGGACAGGGCGCAACTAATGAAAAACTGTTTTTT; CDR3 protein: CASSRGQGATNEKLFF
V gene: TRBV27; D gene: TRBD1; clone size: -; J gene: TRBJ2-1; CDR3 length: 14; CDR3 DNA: TGTGCCACCAGGACAGGCCTCGGTATGGATGAGCAGTTCTTC; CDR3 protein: CATRTGLGMDEQFF
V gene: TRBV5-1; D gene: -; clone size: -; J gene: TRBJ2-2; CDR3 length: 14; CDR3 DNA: TGCGCCAGCAGCGGACTATCGACGACCGGGGAGCTGTTTTTT; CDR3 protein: CASSGLSTTGELFF
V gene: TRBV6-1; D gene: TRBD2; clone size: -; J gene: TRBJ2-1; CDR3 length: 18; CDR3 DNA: TGTGCCAGCAGTGAAGTCGGACTAGCGGGGGGATTCTACAATGAGCAGTTCTTC; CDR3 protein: CASSEVGLAGGFYNEQFF
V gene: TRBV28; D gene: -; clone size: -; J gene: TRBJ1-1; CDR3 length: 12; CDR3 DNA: TGTGCCAGCAGTACACAGATTCTCGAAGCTTTCTTT; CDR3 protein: CASSTQILEAFF
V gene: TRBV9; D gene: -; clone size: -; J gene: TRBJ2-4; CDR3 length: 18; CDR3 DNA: TGTGCCAGCAGCGTCTCGGCTGATAGCGGTAGCGCCAAAAACATTCAGTACTTC; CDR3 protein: CASSVSADSGSAKNIQYF
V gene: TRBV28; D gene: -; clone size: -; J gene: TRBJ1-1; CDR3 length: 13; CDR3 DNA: TGTGCCAGCAGTTCTGTACAGTTAACTGAAGCTTTCTTT; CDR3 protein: CASSSVQLTEAFF
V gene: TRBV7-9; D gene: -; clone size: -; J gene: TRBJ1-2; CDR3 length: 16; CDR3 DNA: TGTGCCAGCAGCTTAGGTTGGGACACCCACGGTTCTGGCTACACCTTC; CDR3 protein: CASSLGWDTHGSGYTF
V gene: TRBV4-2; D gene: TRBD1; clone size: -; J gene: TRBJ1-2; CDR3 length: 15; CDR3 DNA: TGTGCCAGCAGCCAAGATCTGGGACAGAACTATGGCTACACCTTC; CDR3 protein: CASSQDLGQNYGYTF
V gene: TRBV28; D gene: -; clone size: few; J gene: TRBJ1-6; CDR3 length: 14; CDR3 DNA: TGTGCCAGCGCCGGGGGCTCCTATAATTCACCCCTCCACTTT; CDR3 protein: CASAGGSYNSPLHF
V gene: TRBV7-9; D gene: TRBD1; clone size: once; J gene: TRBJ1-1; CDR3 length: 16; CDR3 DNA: TGTGCCAGCAGCTTAGGCACAGGGGCACTGGACACTGAAGCTTTCTTT; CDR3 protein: CASSLGTGALDTEAFF
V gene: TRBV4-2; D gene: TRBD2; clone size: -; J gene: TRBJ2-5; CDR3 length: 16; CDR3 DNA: TGTGCCAGCAGCCAAGATAGGCGGGGGGGCCAAGAGACCCAGTACTTC; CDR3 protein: CASSQDRRGGQETQYF
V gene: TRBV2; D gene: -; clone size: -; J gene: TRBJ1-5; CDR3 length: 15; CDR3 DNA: TGTGCCAGCTCACAGGGAGTTGGCGGCAATCAGCCCCAGCATTTT; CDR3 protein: CASSQGVGGNQPQHF
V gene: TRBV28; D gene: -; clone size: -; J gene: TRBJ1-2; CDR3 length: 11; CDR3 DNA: TGTGCCAGCAGCCACAGGGTTAGCTACACCTTC; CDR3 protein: CASSHRVSYTF
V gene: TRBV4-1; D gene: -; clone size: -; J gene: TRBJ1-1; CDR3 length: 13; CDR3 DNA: TGCGCCAGCAGCCGACAGTTACACACTGAAGCTTTCTTT; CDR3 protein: CASSRQLHTEAFF
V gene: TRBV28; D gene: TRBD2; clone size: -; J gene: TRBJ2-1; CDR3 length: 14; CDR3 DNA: TGTGCCAGCAGTCCCGGGGACTACTACAATGAGCAGTTCTTC; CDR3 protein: CASSPGDYYNEQFF
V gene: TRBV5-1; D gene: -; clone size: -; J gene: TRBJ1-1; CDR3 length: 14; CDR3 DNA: TGCGCCAGCAGCTTACAGGGTGGGGACACTGAAGCTTTCTTT; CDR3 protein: CASSLQGGDTEAFF
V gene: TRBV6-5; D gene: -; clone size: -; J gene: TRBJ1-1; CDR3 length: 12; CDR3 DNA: TGTGCCAGCAGTTTAGGGGGTGTAGAAGCTTTCTTT; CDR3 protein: CASSLGGVEAFF
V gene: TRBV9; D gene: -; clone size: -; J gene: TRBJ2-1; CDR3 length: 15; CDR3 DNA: TGTGCCAGCAGCGTTGGGGACAACCCTTACAATGAGCAGTTCTTC; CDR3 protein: CASSVGDNPYNEQFF
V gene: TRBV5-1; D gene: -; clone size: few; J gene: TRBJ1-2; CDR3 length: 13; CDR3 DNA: TGCGCCAGCAGCTTGGGCAGTAACTATGGCTACACCTTC; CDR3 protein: CASSLGSNYGYTF
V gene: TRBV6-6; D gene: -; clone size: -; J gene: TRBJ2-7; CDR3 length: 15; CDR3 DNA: TGTGCCAGCAGGGCACTAGCTGCCGGGGGTTACGAGCAGTACTTC; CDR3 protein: CASRALAAGGYEQYF